Given below is one T cell receptor (beta chain) in context. The CDR3 is made up of 15 amino acids. Losses at the gene ends were 5 bases for V and 3 bases for J; bases not matched to a gene: 9. The V gene's germline CDR1 is SEHNR and CDR2 FQNEAQ (reference sequence). Those patients with uncontrolled infection, other autoimmune disease, pregnancy or lactation were excluded. Clinical symptoms, serum thyroxine, TRAb, thyroid ultrasound and orbital computed tomography informed diagnoses. The data belong to a study of T cells in Graves' hyperthyroidism and ophthalmopathy. TCR beta CDR3 sequences were amplified from RNA transcripts. HTBI primers drove first-round RT-PCR of the TCR CDR3. MiXCR, run by TCRdb on the multiplex PCR reads, gives a single entry per CDR3 protein. The sample contains roughly 510,000 distinct CDR3 sequences, roughly 45% of which appear only once.

Sequencing was carried out using peripheral blood or thyroid tissue (not recorded which). The rearrangement uses TRBV7-9 and TRBJ2-5, with 7 bases matching TRBD1. This receptor was identified in an adult woman with Graves' disease, either hyperthyroidism or ophthalmopathy (not recorded which). The CDR3 sequence: CASSPPSGQKETQYF. The CDR3 region has the DNA TGTGCCAGCAGCCCCCCTTCGGGACAGAAAGAGACCCAGTACTTC.